What follows are 13 T cell receptor beta chains derived from one specimen sequenced in a study of tumor-infiltrating lymphocytes in primary liver carcinoma. The investigators made TCR beta cDNA from approximately 0.5 ug total RNA, using a constant-region primer. Employing slightly modified ARM-PCR, three nested multiplex PCR rounds were run, and these gave rise to the TCR beta libraries. For roughly 10 cycles apiece, the opening two PCR rounds ran with TRBV1-TRBV30 forward primers and a C-beta reverse primer. Each CDR3 protein is one row after TCRdb ran MiXCR on the multiplex PCR reads. This sample yields under 200,000 distinct CDR3 sequences, of which approximately 65% are seen a single time; 6% to 8.5% belongs to the top ten. Blood RNA was derived from unsorted whole blood, and germline DNA was extracted too. The specimen was peripheral blood. These receptors were obtained from a woman aged 60-75 years with primary liver carcinoma and hepatitis B virus infection.

Regarding this clonotype: Because the CDR3 is missing its conserved closing phenylalanine or tryptophan, this is likely a read error. The chain has TRBV11-2 and TRBJ2-2; tentatively, D is TRBD2 (6 bases). V gave up 4 bases and J gave up 3 bases, with 12 bases separating them. This CDR3 is built from 15 residues. Germline V gives CDR1 SGHAT, CDR2 FQNNGV. CDR3 residues: CASSSRGAHTGELFV. Here the CDR3 DNA reads TGTGCCAGCAGCTCGCGCGGGGCTCACACCGGGGAGCTGTTTGTT.

This clonotype was seen a few times. A much bigger clone sits one base away, suggesting this may be a read error. This is likely a read error, given that the CDR3 carries no conserved phenylalanine or tryptophan at its end. The rearrangement links TRBV6-6 to TRBJ1-2, with D perhaps TRBD1 (5 bases). Germline loops: CDR1 MNHNY, CDR2 SVGAGI (reference sequence). V was shortened by 5 bases and J by 4 bases, with 17 bases between the two germline ends. CDR3 length equals 15 residues. The CDR3 DNA is TGTGCCAGCAGTCAGAGCGGGGGTGGGGGCTATGGCTACACCTAC. Amino acid sequence: CASSQSGGGGYGYTY.

A note on this clonotype: A read error may be the cause here, since a much bigger clone is one base away. The V call is TRBV12-3 or TRBV12-4, the J call TRBJ1-6; perhaps TRBD1 as D (6 bases). V was clipped by 6 bases and J by 6 bases, with 12 bases between them. The CDR3 has 14 amino acids. The CDR3 DNA follows: TGTGCCAGCAGACACAGGGTTGGTAATTCACCCCTCCACTTT. This gives the protein CASRHRVGNSPLHF.

The chain combines TRBV30 with TRBJ1-4; D may be TRBD1 (5 bases). V dropped 0 bases and J dropped 8 bases, with 13 bases sitting between them. The V gene's germline CDR1 is GTSNPN and CDR2 SVGIG (reference sequence). CDR3 length equals 14 residues. The CDR3 region is CAWSVFGTHEKLFF. The CDR3 DNA follows: TGTGCCTGGAGTGTATTTGGGACCCACGAAAAACTGTTTTTT.

This clonotype was counted many times. The chain carries TRBV29-1 and TRBJ2-1; 12 positions agree with TRBD2. There are 13 residues in the CDR3. Germline lookup yields CDR1 SQVTM and CDR2 ANQGSEA. After removal of 4 bases from V and 13 bases from J, the junction contained 8 bases not matched to a gene. The CDR3 region is CSVASGRGREQFF. The CDR3 nucleotides are TGCAGCGTTGCTAGCGGGAGGGGTCGGGAACAGTTCTTC.

Remarks on this clonotype: The junction and the germline gene differ at one end; a read error may be behind it. For the CDR3, the DNA is TGTGTCAGCAGTACCCAGGGCAGGGCCGTCTATGGCTACACATTC. The encoded protein is CVSSTQGRAVYGYTF. This chain connects TRBV12-3 or TRBV12-4 to TRBJ1-2, with D possibly being TRBD1 (5 bases). The CDR3 covers 15 residues.

This clonotype was seen only a few times. The V and J genes are TRBV28 and TRBJ2-3; D not certain. The CDR3 spans 15 residues. The germline CDR1 and CDR2 sequences are MDHEN and SYDVKM. Trimming took 5 bases from V and 5 from J, leaving 17 bases between them. CDR3 sequence: CASSRLPLRRDTQYF. CDR3 sequence (DNA): TGTGCCAGCAGTCGACTTCCCCTGAGGAGAGATACGCAGTATTTT.

The chain uses TRBV11-2 and TRBJ2-2; maybe TRBD2 (6 bases). Trimming removed 5 bases at V and 1 base at J, with 11 bases between. The CDR3 is 15 residues long. Germline V lookup: CDR1 SGHAT, CDR2 FQNNGV. The CDR3 bases are TGTGCCAGCAGCACCCGACTAGTGAACACCGGGGAGCTGTTTTTT. Its protein is CASSTRLVNTGELFF.

About this clonotype itself: It is likely a read error, because the conserved phenylalanine at the end of the CDR3 is missing. This chain joins TRBV11-2 and TRBJ1-1; D gene uncertain. CDR3 length: 13 residues. From germline, CDR1 is SGHAT and CDR2 FQNNGV. Trimming took 5 bases from V and 1 from J, leaving 8 bases between them. The CDR3 sequence is CASSLLGNTEAFS. The CDR3 DNA sequence: TGTGCCAGCAGCCTACTTGGGAACACTGAAGCTTTCTCC.

The genes are TRBV5-6 and TRBJ2-5, with 10 bases aligning to TRBD2. From germline, CDR1 is SGHDT and CDR2 YYEEEE. CDR3 size: 16 residues. With 1 base clipped from V and 4 bases from J, the junction kept 7 bases outside the gene matches. The CDR3 region has the DNA TGTGCCAGCAGCTTGACTAGCGGGACTAAAGTAGAGACCCAGTACTTC. This encodes CASSLTSGTKVETQYF.

The chain combines TRBV6-2 or TRBV6-3 with TRBJ2-5, with 9 nucleotides matching TRBD2. Trimming cost V 4 bases and J 2 bases; bases outside gene matches: 11. In germline, CDR1 is MNHEY, CDR2 SVGEGT. The CDR3 consists of 17 residues. The CDR3, as DNA: TGTGCCAGCAGTTCCGTTAGCGGGAGAGACCTTCAAGAGACCCAGTACTTC. It is translated as CASSSVSGRDLQETQYF.

For this clonotype: A much larger clone lies a single base off, so this may be a read error. The chain recombines TRBV6-6 with TRBJ2-7; weak D call: TRBD1 (6 bases). V lost 6 bases, J lost 2 bases, and 14 bases lay in between. The CDR3 runs to 14 residues. From germline, CDR1 is MNHNY and CDR2 SVGAGI (reference sequence). The CDR3 DNA reads as TGTGCCAGCAGCCTCGGACAGACCGCCTACGAGCAGTACTTC. Protein: CASSLGQTAYEQYF.

A remark on this clonotype: A read error may be the cause here, since a much bigger clone is one base away. The chain has TRBV4-2 and TRBJ1-1; D might be TRBD1 (6 bases). CDR3 length: 13 amino acids. Germline V gene lookup returns CDR1 LGHNA and CDR2 YNFKEQ. The CDR3 DNA is TGTGCCAGCAGCCCAGACAGGAACGCTGAAGCTTTATTT. Translated: CASSPDRNAEALF.